The sequence of this T cell receptor (beta chain) was determined in a study of blood T cell repertoires in COVID-19. Method: immunoSEQ multiplex PCR; TCRdb's copy keeps in-frame clones and lacks some. The data contain under 70,000 clones, roughly 89% of them singletons. The CDR3 contains 14 residues. The V gene's germline CDR1 is MNHEY and CDR2 SVGAGI. Trimming shortened V by 6 bases and J by 1 base, and 12 bases separated the two germline ends. The sequenced material came from peripheral blood. This receptor was obtained from a man aged 50 or older with acute or convalescent COVID-19. The genes are TRBV6-5 and TRBJ1-1; D is undetermined. This chain's CDR3 is CASRRTTRNTEAFF. In DNA form, the CDR3 reads TGTGCCAGCAGACGGACTACAAGGAACACTGAAGCTTTCTTT.